This T cell receptor (beta chain) was identified in a study of blood T cell repertoires in COVID-19. For the study at large: Acute and convalescent COVID-19 samples came from the United States, Italy and Spain. PBMCs, B-cell-depleted T cells, or T cells were the source of the cDNA or gDNA that made up the material.

Germline V gene data show CDR1 as SGHTA and CDR2 as FQGNSA. V lost 3 bases and J 3 bases, leaving 9 bases between the germline ends. This CDR3 is built from 13 residues. As handled by the study authors: Estimation of nucleated cell counts relied on the amplification of reference gene primers. The repertoire was sequenced with immunoSEQ multiplex PCR; TCRdb's copy has only in-frame clones and lacks some. V and J calls plus clone size are reproduced from that table; the DNA served to infer D and trimming. The table has around 140,000 clones, about 80% seen once. The genes are TRBV7-2 and TRBJ2-7, with a weak D call TRBD2 (5 bases). Sequenced sample: peripheral blood. The sequence came from a human donor in a cohort sampled during active COVID-19. The CDR3 here is CASSLSGNYEQYV. For the CDR3, the DNA is TGTGCCAGCAGCTTGTCCGGGAACTACGAGCAGTACGTC.